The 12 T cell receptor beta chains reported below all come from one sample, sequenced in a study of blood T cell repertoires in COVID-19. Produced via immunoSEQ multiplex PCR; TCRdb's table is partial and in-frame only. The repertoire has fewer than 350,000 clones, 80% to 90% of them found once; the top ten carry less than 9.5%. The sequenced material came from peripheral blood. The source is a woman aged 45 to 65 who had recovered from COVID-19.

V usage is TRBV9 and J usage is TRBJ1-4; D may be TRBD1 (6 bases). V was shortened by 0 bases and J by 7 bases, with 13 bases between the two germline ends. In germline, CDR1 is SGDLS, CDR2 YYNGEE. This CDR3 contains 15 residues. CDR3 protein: CASSVAEGVGEKLFF. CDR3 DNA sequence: TGTGCCAGCAGCGTAGCCGAGGGGGTAGGTGAAAAACTGTTTTTT.

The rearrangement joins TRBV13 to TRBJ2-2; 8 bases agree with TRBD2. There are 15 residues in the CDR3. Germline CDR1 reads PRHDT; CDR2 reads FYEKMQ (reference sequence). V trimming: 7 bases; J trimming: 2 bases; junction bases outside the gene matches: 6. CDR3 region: CASKGGTRNTGELFF. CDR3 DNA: TGTGCCAGCAAGGGCGGGACTAGAAACACCGGGGAGCTGTTTTTT. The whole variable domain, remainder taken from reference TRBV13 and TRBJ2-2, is AAGVIQSPRHLIKEKRETATLKCYPIPRHDTVYWYQQGPGQDPQFLISFYEKMQSDKGSIPDRFSAQQFSDYHSELNMSSLELGDSALYFCASKGGTRNTGELFFGEGSRLTVL.

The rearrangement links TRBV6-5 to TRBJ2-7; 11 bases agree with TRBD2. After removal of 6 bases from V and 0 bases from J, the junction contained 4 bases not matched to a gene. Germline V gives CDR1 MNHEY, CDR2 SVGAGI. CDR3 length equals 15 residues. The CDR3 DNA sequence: TGTGCCAGCAGCCGACTAGCGGGGAGCTCCTACGAGCAGTACTTC. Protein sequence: CASSRLAGSSYEQYF.

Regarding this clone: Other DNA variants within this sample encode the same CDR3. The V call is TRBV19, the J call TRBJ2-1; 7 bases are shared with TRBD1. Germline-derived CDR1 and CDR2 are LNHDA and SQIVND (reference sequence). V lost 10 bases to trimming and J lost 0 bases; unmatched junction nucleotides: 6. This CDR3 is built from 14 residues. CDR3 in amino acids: CATTRDSSYNEQFF. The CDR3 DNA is TGTGCCACGACCCGGGACAGCTCCTACAATGAGCAGTTCTTC.

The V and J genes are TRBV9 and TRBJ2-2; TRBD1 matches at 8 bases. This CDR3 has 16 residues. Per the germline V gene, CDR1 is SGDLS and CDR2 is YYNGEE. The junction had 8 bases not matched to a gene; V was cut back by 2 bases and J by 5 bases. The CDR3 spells CASSVFQGARTGELFF. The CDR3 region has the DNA TGTGCCAGCAGCGTTTTTCAGGGGGCAAGGACCGGGGAGCTGTTTTTT.

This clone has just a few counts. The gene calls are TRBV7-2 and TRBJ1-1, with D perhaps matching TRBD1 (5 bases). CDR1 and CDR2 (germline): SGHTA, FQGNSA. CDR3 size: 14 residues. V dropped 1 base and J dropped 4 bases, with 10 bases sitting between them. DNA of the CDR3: TGTGCCAGCAGCTTAGGGCGACAGAGCACTGAAGCTTTCTTT. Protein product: CASSLGRQSTEAFF.

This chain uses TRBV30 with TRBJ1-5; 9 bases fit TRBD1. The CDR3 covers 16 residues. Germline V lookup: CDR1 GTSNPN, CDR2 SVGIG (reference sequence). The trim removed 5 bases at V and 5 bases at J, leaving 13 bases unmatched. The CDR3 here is CAWARAGQGADQPQHF. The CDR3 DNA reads TGTGCCTGGGCCAGGGCGGGACAGGGCGCGGATCAGCCCCAGCATTTT.

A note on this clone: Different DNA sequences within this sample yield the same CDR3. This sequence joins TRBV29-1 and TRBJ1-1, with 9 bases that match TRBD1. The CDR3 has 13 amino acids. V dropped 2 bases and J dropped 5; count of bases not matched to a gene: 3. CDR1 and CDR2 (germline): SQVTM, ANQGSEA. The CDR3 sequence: CSVETGGRTEAFF. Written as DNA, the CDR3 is TGCAGCGTTGAAACAGGGGGCCGGACTGAAGCTTTCTTT.

CDR3 protein: CAWIQPGQTNTEAFF. CDR3 nucleotide sequence: TGTGCCTGGATCCAACCGGGACAGACCAACACTGAAGCTTTCTTT. V gene TRBV30 combines with J gene TRBJ1-1; 7 nucleotides match TRBD1. From germline, CDR1 is GTSNPN and CDR2 SVGIG (reference sequence). This CDR3 region has 15 residues. Trimming removed 4 bases from V and 2 bases from J; junction bases left unmatched: 10.

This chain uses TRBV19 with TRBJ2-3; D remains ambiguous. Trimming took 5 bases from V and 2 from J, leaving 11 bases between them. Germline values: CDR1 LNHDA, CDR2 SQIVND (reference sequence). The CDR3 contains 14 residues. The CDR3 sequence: CASSPQRYTDTQYF. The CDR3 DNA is TGTGCCAGTAGTCCTCAGCGTTACACAGATACGCAGTATTTT.

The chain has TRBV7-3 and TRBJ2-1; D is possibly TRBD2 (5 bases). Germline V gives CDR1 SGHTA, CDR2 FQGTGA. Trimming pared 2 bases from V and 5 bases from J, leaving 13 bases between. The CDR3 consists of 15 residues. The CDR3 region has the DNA TGTGCCAGCAGCTTAGACCTAGCTTTCAACAATGAGCAGTTCTTC. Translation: CASSLDLAFNNEQFF. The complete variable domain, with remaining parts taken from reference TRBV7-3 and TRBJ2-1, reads GAGVSQTPSNKVTEKGKYVELRCDPISGHTALYWYRQSLGQGPEFLIYFQGTGAADDSGLPNDRFFAVRPEGSVSTLKIQRTERGDSAVYLCASSLDLAFNNEQFFGPGTRLTVL.

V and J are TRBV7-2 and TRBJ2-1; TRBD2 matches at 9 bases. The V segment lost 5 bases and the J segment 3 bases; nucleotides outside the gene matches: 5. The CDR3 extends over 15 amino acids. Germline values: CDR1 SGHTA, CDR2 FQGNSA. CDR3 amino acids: CASSPAGGFYNEQFF. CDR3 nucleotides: TGTGCCAGCAGCCCAGCGGGGGGCTTCTACAATGAGCAGTTCTTC.